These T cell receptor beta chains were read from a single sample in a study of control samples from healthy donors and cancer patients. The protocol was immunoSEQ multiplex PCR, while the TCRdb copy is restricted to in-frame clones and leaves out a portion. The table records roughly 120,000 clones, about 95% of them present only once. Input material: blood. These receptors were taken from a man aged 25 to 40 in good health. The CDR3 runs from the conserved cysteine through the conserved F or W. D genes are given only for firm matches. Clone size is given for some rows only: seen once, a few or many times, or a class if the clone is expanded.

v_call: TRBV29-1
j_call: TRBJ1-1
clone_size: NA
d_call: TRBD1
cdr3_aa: CSLLSQGGTEAFF
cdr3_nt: TGCAGCCTTCTCTCTCAGGGGGGCACTGAAGCTTTCTTT

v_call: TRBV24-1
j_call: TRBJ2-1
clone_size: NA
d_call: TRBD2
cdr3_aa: CATRSSGGKGNEQFF
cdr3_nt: TGTGCCACCAGGAGCAGCGGGGGGAAGGGGAATGAGCAGTTCTTC

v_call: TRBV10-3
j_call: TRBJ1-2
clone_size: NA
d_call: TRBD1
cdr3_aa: CAISDPDREVGYTF
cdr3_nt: TGTGCCATCAGTGACCCCGACAGGGAGGTTGGCTACACCTTC

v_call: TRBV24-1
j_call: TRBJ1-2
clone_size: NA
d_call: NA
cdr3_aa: CATSDRGYGYTF
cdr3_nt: TGTGCCACCAGTGATCGGGGTTATGGCTACACCTTC

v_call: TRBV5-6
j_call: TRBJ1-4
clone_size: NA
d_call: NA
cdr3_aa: CASSGRDGSSTNEKLFF
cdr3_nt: TGTGCCAGCAGCGGACGGGACGGGAGCTCAACTAATGAAAAACTGTTTTTT

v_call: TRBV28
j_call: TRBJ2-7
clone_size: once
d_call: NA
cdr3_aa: CASTYRGGRILEEGYF
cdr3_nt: TGTGCCAGCACTTATAGGGGGGGAAGGATCCTCGAGGAAGGGTACTTC

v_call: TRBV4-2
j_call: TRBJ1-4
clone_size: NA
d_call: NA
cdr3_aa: CASSQGGGKGNSPSTNEKLFF
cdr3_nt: TGTGCCAGCAGCCAAGGGGGGGGTAAAGGGAACAGCCCCTCAACTAATGAAAAACTGTTTTTT

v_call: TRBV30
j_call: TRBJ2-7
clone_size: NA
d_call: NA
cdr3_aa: CAWSVSQSPYEQYF
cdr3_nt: TGTGCCTGGAGTGTATCCCAGAGCCCCTACGAGCAGTACTTC

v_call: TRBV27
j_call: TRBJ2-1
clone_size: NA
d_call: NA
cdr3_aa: CASSLSSYNEQFF
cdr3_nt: TGTGCCAGCAGCCTTAGCTCCTACAATGAGCAGTTCTTC

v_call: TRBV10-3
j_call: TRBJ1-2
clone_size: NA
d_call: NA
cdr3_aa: CAIKGLAGIGNYGYTF
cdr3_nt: TGTGCCATCAAGGGGTTGGCCGGCATCGGTAACTATGGCTACACCTTC

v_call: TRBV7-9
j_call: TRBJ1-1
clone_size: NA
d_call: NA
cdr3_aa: CASSLGSGAFF
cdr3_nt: TGTGCCAGCAGCTTAGGTTCCGGAGCTTTCTTT

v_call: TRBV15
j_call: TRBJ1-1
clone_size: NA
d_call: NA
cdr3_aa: CATSRGAASREAFF
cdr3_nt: TGTGCCACCAGCAGAGGGGCAGCTTCACGTGAAGCTTTCTTT

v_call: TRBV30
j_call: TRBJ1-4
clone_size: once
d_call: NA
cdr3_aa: CAWSVMTASNEKLFF
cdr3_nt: TGTGCCTGGAGTGTTATGACAGCATCTAATGAAAAACTGTTTTTT

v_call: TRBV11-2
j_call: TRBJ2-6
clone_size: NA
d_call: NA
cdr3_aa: CASSKGEAGANVLTF
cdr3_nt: TGTGCCAGCAGTAAAGGGGAAGCTGGGGCCAACGTCCTGACTTTC

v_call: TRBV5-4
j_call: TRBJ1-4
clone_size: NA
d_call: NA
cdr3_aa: CASSSGDLPTNEKLFF
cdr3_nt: TGTGCCAGCAGCTCTGGGGACCTTCCAACTAATGAAAAACTGTTTTTT

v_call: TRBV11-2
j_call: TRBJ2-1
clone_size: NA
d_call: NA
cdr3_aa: CASSLDRRVGEQFF
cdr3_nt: TGTGCCAGCAGCTTAGATCGGCGAGTTGGGGAGCAGTTCTTC

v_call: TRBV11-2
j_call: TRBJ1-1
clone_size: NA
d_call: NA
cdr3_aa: CASREGLMNTEAFF
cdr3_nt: TGTGCCAGCAGGGAGGGGTTAATGAACACTGAAGCTTTCTTT

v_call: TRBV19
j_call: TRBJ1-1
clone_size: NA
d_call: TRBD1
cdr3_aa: CASSIDRETGGWRDTEAFF
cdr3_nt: TGTGCCAGTAGTATAGATCGGGAGACAGGGGGCTGGAGGGACACTGAAGCTTTCTTT

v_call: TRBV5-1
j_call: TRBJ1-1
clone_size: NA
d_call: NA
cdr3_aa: CASSFSNRLNTEAFF
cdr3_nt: TGCGCCAGCAGCTTTAGTAACAGATTGAACACTGAAGCTTTCTTT

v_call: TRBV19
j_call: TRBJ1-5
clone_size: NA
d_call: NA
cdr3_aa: CASRVSVNSNQPQHF
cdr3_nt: TGTGCCAGTCGGGTCTCGGTGAATAGCAATCAGCCCCAGCATTTT

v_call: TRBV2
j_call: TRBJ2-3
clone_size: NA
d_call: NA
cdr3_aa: CASSFRRGNTDTQYF
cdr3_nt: TGTGCCAGCAGTTTTAGGAGGGGGAACACAGATACGCAGTATTTT

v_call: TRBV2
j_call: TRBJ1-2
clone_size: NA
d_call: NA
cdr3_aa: CASSGQRLVTGYTF
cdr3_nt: TGTGCCAGCAGTGGACAGAGGCTAGTTACGGGCTACACCTTC

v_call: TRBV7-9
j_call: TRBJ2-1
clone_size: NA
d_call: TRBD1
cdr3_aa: CASSPMTGFSYNEQFF
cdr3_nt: TGTGCCAGCAGCCCGATGACAGGGTTTTCCTACAATGAGCAGTTCTTC

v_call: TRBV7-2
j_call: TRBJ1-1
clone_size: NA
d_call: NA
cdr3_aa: CASSLEPGSRSEAFF
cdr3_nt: TGTGCCAGCAGCTTAGAACCAGGGAGTCGATCTGAAGCTTTCTTT

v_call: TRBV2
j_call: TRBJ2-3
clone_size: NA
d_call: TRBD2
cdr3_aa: CASSELAGGTDTQYF
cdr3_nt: TGTGCCAGCAGTGAACTAGCGGGGGGCACAGATACGCAGTATTTT

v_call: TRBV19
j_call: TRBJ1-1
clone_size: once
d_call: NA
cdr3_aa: CASSIGGGKGKRATEAFF
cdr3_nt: TGTGCCAGTAGTATAGGAGGGGGAAAAGGCAAAAGGGCCACTGAAGCTTTCTTT

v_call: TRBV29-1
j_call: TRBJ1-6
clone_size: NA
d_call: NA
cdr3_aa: CSVEGPPPLHF
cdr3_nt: TGCAGCGTTGAAGGACCCCCACCCCTCCACTTT

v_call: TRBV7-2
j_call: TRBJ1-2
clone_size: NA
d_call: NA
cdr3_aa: CASSPPGGLYGYTF
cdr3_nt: TGTGCCAGCAGCCCCCCAGGCGGTCTCTATGGCTACACCTTC

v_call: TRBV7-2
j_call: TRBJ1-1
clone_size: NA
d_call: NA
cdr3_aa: CASSLYLSTEAFF
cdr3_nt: TGTGCCAGCAGCTTGTATCTAAGCACTGAAGCTTTCTTT

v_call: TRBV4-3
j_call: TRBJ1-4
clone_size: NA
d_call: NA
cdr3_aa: CASSPSGTNEKLFF
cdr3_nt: TGCGCCAGCAGCCCCTCAGGCACTAATGAAAAACTGTTTTTT

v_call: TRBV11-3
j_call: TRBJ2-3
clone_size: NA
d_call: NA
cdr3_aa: CASRSTPADTQYF
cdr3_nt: TGTGCCAGCAGGTCAACCCCCGCAGATACGCAGTATTTT

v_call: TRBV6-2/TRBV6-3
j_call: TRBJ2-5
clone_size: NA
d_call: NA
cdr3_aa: CASSYLSRGETQYF
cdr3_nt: TGTGCCAGCAGTTACCTCTCCCGGGGTGAGACCCAGTACTTC

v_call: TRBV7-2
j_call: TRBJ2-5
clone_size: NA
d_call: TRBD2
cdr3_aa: CASSSRTSGGRETQYF
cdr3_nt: TGTGCCAGCAGCTCACGGACTAGCGGGGGGAGAGAGACCCAGTACTTC

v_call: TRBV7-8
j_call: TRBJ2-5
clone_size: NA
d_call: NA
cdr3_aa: CASSAVGDGADETQYF
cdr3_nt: TGTGCCAGCAGCGCGGTAGGGGACGGAGCCGATGAGACCCAGTACTTC

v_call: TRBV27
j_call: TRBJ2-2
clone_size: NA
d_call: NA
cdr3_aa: CASSLALDPGELFF
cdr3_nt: TGTGCCAGCAGTTTGGCTCTCGATCCCGGGGAGCTGTTTTTT

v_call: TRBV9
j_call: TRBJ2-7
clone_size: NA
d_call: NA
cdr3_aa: CASSAPEGDINSYEQYF
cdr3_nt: TGTGCCAGCAGCGCACCGGAGGGAGATATTAACTCCTACGAGCAGTACTTC

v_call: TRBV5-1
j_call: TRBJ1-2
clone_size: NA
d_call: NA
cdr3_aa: CASSLPGSYGYTF
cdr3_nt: TGCGCCAGCAGCTTACCAGGTTCTTATGGCTACACCTTC

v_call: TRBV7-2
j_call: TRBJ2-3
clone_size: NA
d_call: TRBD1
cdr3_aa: CASSLQLGTAPSTDTQYF
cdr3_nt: TGTGCCAGCAGCTTACAACTTGGGACAGCTCCTAGCACAGATACGCAGTATTTT

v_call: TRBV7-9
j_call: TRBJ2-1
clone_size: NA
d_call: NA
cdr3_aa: CASSRNLAVPHNEQFF
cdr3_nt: TGTGCCAGCAGTCGCAATCTAGCAGTACCTCACAATGAGCAGTTCTTC

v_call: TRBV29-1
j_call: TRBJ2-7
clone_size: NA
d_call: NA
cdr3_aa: CSVRQSSAYEQYF
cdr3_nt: TGCAGCGTACGACAGTCTTCAGCCTACGAGCAGTACTTC

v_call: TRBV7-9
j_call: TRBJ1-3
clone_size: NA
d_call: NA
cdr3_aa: CASSRRLGNTIYF
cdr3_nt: TGTGCCAGCAGCCGGAGACTGGGAAACACCATATATTTT

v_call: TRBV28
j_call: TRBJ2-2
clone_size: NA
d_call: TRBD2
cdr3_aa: CASSTSGGAGELFF
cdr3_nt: TGTGCCAGCAGTACCTCCGGGGGGGCCGGGGAGCTGTTTTTT

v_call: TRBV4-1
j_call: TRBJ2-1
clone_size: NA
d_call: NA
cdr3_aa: CASSQEGAPRGGNNEQFF
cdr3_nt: TGCGCCAGCAGCCAAGAAGGGGCTCCGCGGGGTGGGAACAATGAGCAGTTCTTC

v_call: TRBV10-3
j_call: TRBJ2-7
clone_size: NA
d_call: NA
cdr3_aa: CAISGNDYEQYF
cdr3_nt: TGTGCCATCAGTGGGAACGATTACGAGCAGTACTTC

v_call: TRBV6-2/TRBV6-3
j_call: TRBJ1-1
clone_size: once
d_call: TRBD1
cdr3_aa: CASSFRGLLNTEAFF
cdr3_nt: TGTGCCAGCAGTTTCAGGGGGCTCTTGAACACTGAAGCTTTCTTT

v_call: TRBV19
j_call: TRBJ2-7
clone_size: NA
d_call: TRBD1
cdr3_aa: CASGDAGQGTYEQYF
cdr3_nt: TGTGCCAGTGGTGACGCGGGACAGGGGACCTACGAGCAGTACTTC

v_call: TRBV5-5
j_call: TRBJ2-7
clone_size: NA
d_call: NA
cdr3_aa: CASSSDYEQYF
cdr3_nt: TGTGCCAGCAGCTCCGATTACGAGCAGTACTTC

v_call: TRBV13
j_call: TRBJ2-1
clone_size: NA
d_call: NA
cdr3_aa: CASSLGGLSYNEQFF
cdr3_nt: TGTGCCAGCAGCTTGGGTGGCCTCTCCTACAATGAGCAGTTCTTC

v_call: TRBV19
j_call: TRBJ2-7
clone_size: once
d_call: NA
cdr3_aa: CASSIAVSSSYEQYF
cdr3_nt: TGTGCCAGTAGTATTGCAGTCAGTAGCTCCTACGAGCAGTACTTC

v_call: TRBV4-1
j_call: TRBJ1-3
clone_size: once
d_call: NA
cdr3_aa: CASSFRQDSGNTIYF
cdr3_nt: TGCGCCAGCAGCTTCCGACAGGACTCTGGAAACACCATATATTTT

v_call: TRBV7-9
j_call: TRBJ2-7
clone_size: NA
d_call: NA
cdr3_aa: CASSFRGSSYEQYF
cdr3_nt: TGTGCCAGCAGCTTTCGGGGGAGCTCCTACGAGCAGTACTTC

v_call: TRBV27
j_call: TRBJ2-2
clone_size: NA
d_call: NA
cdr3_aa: CASSRDTGTGELFF
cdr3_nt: TGTGCCAGCAGCAGGGACACGGGCACCGGGGAGCTGTTTTTT

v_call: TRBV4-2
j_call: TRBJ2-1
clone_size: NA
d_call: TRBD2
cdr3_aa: CASSFNRGGAGNEQFF
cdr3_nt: TGTGCCAGCAGCTTCAACCGCGGGGGGGCGGGGAATGAGCAGTTCTTC

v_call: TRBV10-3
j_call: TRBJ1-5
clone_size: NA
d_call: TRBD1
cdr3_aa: CAISEHRGDGGNQPQHF
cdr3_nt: TGTGCCATCAGTGAGCACAGGGGGGACGGTGGCAATCAGCCCCAGCATTTT

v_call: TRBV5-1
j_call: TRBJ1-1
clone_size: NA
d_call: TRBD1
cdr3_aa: CASSPETGWPTEAFF
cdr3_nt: TGCGCCAGCAGCCCCGAGACAGGGTGGCCCACTGAAGCTTTCTTT

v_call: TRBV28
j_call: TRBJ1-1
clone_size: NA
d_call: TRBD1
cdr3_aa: CASSLGGQGEFAFF
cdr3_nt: TGTGCCAGCAGTTTAGGGGGACAGGGGGAATTTGCTTTCTTT

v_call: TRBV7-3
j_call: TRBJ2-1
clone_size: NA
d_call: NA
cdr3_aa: CASLLQGSSYNEQFF
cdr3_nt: TGTGCCAGTTTATTACAGGGCAGCTCCTACAATGAGCAGTTCTTC